This T cell receptor (beta chain) was obtained from a study of blood T cell repertoires in COVID-19. V dropped 5 bases and J dropped 0; count of bases not matched to a gene: 13. Germline V gives CDR1 MNHEY, CDR2 SMNVEV (reference sequence). CDR3 length equals 20 residues. This clone was recorded only once. Clones were sequenced by immunoSEQ multiplex PCR, and TCRdb holds only the in-frame ones, with some missing. The repertoire has 300,000 to 450,000 clones, less than 90% of them found once; the top ten carry roughly 1%. The TCR sequence derives from a woman aged 25-40 years who had recovered from COVID-19. Sequenced material: PBMCs or T cells enriched from blood (not recorded which). The V call is TRBV27, the J call TRBJ1-6; 10 positions agree with TRBD1. CDR3 protein: CASSRIRDRGTDSYNSPLHF. The CDR3 DNA sequence: TGTGCCAGCAGTCGGATACGGGACAGGGGAACCGACTCCTATAATTCACCCCTCCACTTT.